This TCR beta chain was identified during a study of identical twins. General study results and limits: Conclusions were based on cross-sectional statistical analysis, without following the same donors. Carriage of fewer insertions was seen in abundant cord blood beta clonotypes, whereas memory repertoires showed none.

A remark on this clonotype: Its antigen is unidentified.

Addition of a universal primer site occurred through template switching, and cDNA carried unique molecular identifiers. TCRdb re-derived calls from the 5' RACE reads in MiXCR, one entry per CDR3 protein. Here the sample spans approximately 890,000 distinct CDR3 sequences, 9% to 15% being singletons. Germline CDR1 is SNHLY and CDR2 is FYNNEI. This CDR3 region has 13 residues. V lost 6 bases to trimming and J lost 2 bases, with 11 bases between them. These same data were also listed under a study on yellow fever vaccine responses in identical twins.

This receptor was taken from a woman between 18 and 30 years old in good health. The chain combines TRBV2 with TRBJ2-7; D may be TRBD1 (5 bases). The sample was PBMCs. CDR3 in amino acids: CASRHDSTYEQYF. The CDR3 bases are TGTGCCAGCAGGCACGACAGTACCTACGAGCAGTACTTC.